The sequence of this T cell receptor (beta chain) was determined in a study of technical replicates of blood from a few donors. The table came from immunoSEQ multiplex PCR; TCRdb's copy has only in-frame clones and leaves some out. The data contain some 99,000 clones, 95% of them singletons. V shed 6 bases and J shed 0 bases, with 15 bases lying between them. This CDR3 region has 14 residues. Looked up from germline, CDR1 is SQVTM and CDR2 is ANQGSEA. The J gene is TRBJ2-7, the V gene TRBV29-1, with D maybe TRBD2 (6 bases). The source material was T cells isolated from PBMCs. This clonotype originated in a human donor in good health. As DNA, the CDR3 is TGCAGCGTCCTCTCCGGGACTCGCTCCTACGAGCAGTACTTC. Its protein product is CSVLSGTRSYEQYF.